Below are 21 T cell receptor beta chains sequenced from a single sample in a study of T cell changes during pregnancy in multiple sclerosis. Profiled with immunoSEQ multiplex PCR; TCRdb holds only in-frame clones, not every one. Of around 110,000 clones listed, more than 80% are singletons. Specimen: peripheral blood, collected before pregnancy. The receptors come from a female donor with multiple sclerosis, enrolled in a pregnancy study.

This chain connects TRBV10-3 to TRBJ2-2, with 13 bases lining up with TRBD2. CDR3 size: 15 residues. V was clipped by 8 bases and J by 7 bases; unmatched bases: 7. Germline V gives CDR1 ENHRY, CDR2 SYGVKD. CDR3 protein: CAIGLAGVLGGELFF. The CDR3 coding sequence is TGTGCCATCGGACTAGCGGGAGTGCTAGGCGGGGAGCTGTTTTTT.

The gene calls are TRBV6-1 and TRBJ2-3, with D perhaps TRBD2 (7 bases). The CDR3 is made up of 10 amino acids. V was trimmed by 8 bases and J by 14 bases, leaving 14 bases between them. Germline V gene data show CDR1 as MNHNS and CDR2 as SASEGT. The CDR3 sequence is CASGGAPLYF. CDR3 bases: TGTGCCAGCGGGGGGGCGCCCTTGTATTTT.

The chain employs TRBV11-2 and TRBJ1-2, with 7 bases identical to TRBD1. Germline CDR1 is SGHAT and CDR2 is FQNNGV. V trimming: 5 bases; J trimming: 4 bases; junction bases outside the gene matches: 10. The CDR3 loop spans 15 amino acids. In nucleotides, the CDR3 is TGTGCCAGCAGCCCCGACTCGACAGGGTTCTATGGCTACACCTTC. Protein sequence: CASSPDSTGFYGYTF.

In this sample, this clone turned up a few times. The chain has TRBV7-9 and TRBJ1-1; TRBD1 might be the D (6 bases). This CDR3 has 13 residues. Deletions cut 6 bases from V and 7 bases from J, with 15 bases between. Per germline, CDR1 SEHNR and CDR2 FQNEAQ (reference sequence). The CDR3 here is CASSSGQSYEAFF. For the CDR3, the DNA is TGTGCCAGCAGTTCTGGACAGTCCTATGAAGCTTTCTTT. The full variable domain, in which reference TRBV7-9 and TRBJ1-1 provide the parts outside the CDR3, is DTGVSQNPRHKITKRGQNVTFRCDPISEHNRLYWYRQTLGQGPEFLTYFQNEAQLEKSRLLSDRFSAERPKGSFSTLEIQRTEQGDSAMYLCASSSGQSYEAFFGQGTRLTVV.

The chain recombines TRBV6-5 with TRBJ1-2; 11 bases fit TRBD1. The CDR3 covers 14 residues. Germline CDR1 reads MNHEY; CDR2 reads SVGAGI. V lost 5 bases to trimming and J lost 7 bases; unmatched junction nucleotides: 6. Here the CDR3 reads CASSTGQGDGGYTF. As DNA, the CDR3 is TGTGCCAGCAGTACGGGACAGGGGGATGGTGGCTACACCTTC.

V and J are TRBV27 and TRBJ2-7; 7 nucleotides match TRBD2. J lost 3 bases, V lost 6 bases, and 5 bases had no gene match. Germline V lookup: CDR1 MNHEY, CDR2 SMNVEV (reference sequence). The CDR3 length is 13 residues. CDR3 in amino acids: CASSASGRYEQYF. The CDR3 DNA sequence: TGTGCCAGCAGCGCTAGCGGACGCTACGAGCAGTACTTC.

The gene calls are TRBV19 and TRBJ1-5, with 9 positions matching TRBD1. Germline loops: CDR1 LNHDA, CDR2 SQIVND (reference sequence). With 4 bases clipped from V and 1 base from J, the junction kept 2 bases outside the gene matches. CDR3 length: 15 residues. The CDR3 nucleotides are TGTGCCAGTAGTAGCGGGACAGGGAGCAATCAGCCCCAGCATTTT. Encoded protein: CASSSGTGSNQPQHF.

The CDR3 coding sequence is TGTGCCAGCAGCTTGAGCAGGGCCTACGAGCAGTACTTC. Translated: CASSLSRAYEQYF. The chain joins TRBV5-6 to TRBJ2-7, with D perhaps matching TRBD1 (5 bases). The CDR3 sequence is 13 residues long. Trimming pared 1 base from V and 2 bases from J, leaving 7 bases between. Germline V gene data show CDR1 as SGHDT and CDR2 as YYEEEE.

The J gene is TRBJ1-4, the V gene TRBV7-9; tentatively, D is TRBD1 (6 bases). V lost 2 bases and J lost 12, with 10 bases in between. Germline V gene lookup returns CDR1 SEHNR and CDR2 FQNEAQ (reference sequence). This CDR3 contains 12 residues. CDR3 DNA: TGTGCCAGCAGCTTACAGGGGTATCAACTGTTTTTT. It codes for CASSLQGYQLFF.

The genes are TRBV7-8 and TRBJ1-2; TRBD1 matches 10 bases. V was pared by 5 bases and J by 7 bases, with 10 bases of the junction left unmatched. CDR1 SGHVS and CDR2 FQNEAQ come from the germline V gene. The CDR3 totals 15 residues. This CDR3 reads CASSHRDRGPGGYTF. As DNA, the CDR3 is TGTGCCAGCAGCCACCGGGACAGGGGTCCCGGTGGCTACACCTTC.

V and J are TRBV4-1 and TRBJ2-5, with 10 bases matching TRBD2. V shed 3 bases, J shed 4 bases, and the junction held 5 bases outside the gene matches. Germline V gene data show CDR1 as MGHRA and CDR2 as YSYEKL. This CDR3 is built from 15 residues. CDR3 nucleotides: TGCGCCAGCAGCCAGCTAGCGGGAGATACAGAGACCCAGTACTTC. The encoded protein is CASSQLAGDTETQYF.

The gene calls are TRBV5-4 and TRBJ2-5, with D possibly matching TRBD2 (6 bases). The CDR3 is made up of 17 amino acids. Per the germline V gene, CDR1 is SGHNT and CDR2 is YYREEE (reference sequence). The V end was cut by 4 bases, the J end by 5 bases, with 24 bases between. The CDR3 DNA is TGTGCCAGCAGCCCCGGTTACGGGGGTTCGGTCCGGGAGACCCAGTACTTC. Residues: CASSPGYGGSVRETQYF.

The V gene is TRBV7-9, the J gene TRBJ2-7; no definite D call. CDR1 and CDR2 (germline): SEHNR, FQNEAQ (reference sequence). V lost 2 bases to trimming and J lost 1 base, with 18 bases between them. The CDR3 covers 17 residues. This chain's CDR3 is CASSLFYPETFSYEQYF. CDR3 nucleotides: TGTGCCAGCAGCTTATTCTATCCCGAGACATTTTCCTACGAGCAGTACTTC.

The CDR3 nucleotides are TGTGCCAGCAGTAACGGACAGGGTCAAGAGACCCAGTACTTC. It yields the protein CASSNGQGQETQYF. The chain links TRBV27 to TRBJ2-5, with 8 bases aligning to TRBD1. CDR1 is MNHEY and CDR2 is SMNVEV in the germline V gene (reference sequence). This CDR3 spans 14 amino acids. Losses at the gene ends were 5 bases for V and 2 bases for J; bases not matched to a gene: 4.

J is TRBJ1-1 and V is TRBV6-1; D is possibly TRBD1 (5 bases). Germline V CDR1 and CDR2: MNHNS, SASEGT. The CDR3 runs 14 residues. The ends were cut back, 2 bases at V and 4 bases at J, with 11 bases in the middle. The CDR3 DNA reads as TGTGCCAGCAGTGAAACAGGAAGCGCCACTGAAGCTTTCTTT. Translation gives CASSETGSATEAFF.

The CDR3 DNA follows: TGTGCCACCAGCAGAGATAGTCTCTATTCCTACGAGCAGTACTTC. It specifies CATSRDSLYSYEQYF. This chain uses TRBV15 with TRBJ2-7; D remains unclear. Germline V gene data show CDR1 as LNHNV and CDR2 as YYDKDF (reference sequence). This CDR3 comprises 15 residues. Trimming left V 0 bases short and J 1 base short, with 10 bases between.

The chain has TRBV11-2 and TRBJ1-6, with D hard to call. V was shortened by 6 bases and J by 8 bases, with 11 bases between the two germline ends. Per the germline V gene, CDR1 is SGHAT and CDR2 is FQNNGV. The CDR3 spans 13 residues. The CDR3 here is CASSFRSDSPLHF. CDR3 DNA: TGTGCCAGCAGTTTCCGGTCCGATTCACCCCTCCACTTT. The full variable domain, its missing parts supplied by reference TRBV11-2 and TRBJ1-6, is EAGVAQSPRYKIIEKRQSVAFWCNPISGHATLYWYQQILGQGPKLLIQFQNNGVVDDSQLPKDRFSAERLKGVDSTLKIQPAKLEDSAVYLCASSFRSDSPLHFGNGTRLTVT.

CDR3 region: CASSFSGPYTDTQYF. The CDR3 nucleotides are TGTGCCAGCAGCTTTAGCGGACCTTACACAGATACGCAGTATTTT. J is TRBJ2-3 and V is TRBV11-2; TRBD2 is a possible D gene (6 bases). Looked up from germline, CDR1 is SGHAT and CDR2 is FQNNGV. Deletions cut 3 bases from V and 2 bases from J, with 12 bases between. The CDR3 totals 15 residues.

The chain employs TRBV18 and TRBJ1-4; no clear D gene. Germline V gene data show CDR1 as KGHSH and CDR2 as LQKENI. V was cut by 1 base and J by 7 bases, with 10 bases left in between. This CDR3 comprises 14 residues. CDR3 DNA: TGTGCCAGCTCACCACGTACGGGTGGTGAAAAACTGTTTTTT. Translation: CASSPRTGGEKLFF.

The chain recombines TRBV7-2 with TRBJ1-1, with D maybe TRBD1 (5 bases). The CDR3 is 13 residues long. CDR1 SGHTA and CDR2 FQGNSA come from the germline V gene. Trimming took off 1 base at V and 5 bases at J, with 8 bases between the two ends. The CDR3 sequence is CASSLEGNTEAFF. CDR3 sequence (DNA): TGTGCCAGCAGCTTAGAGGGGAATACTGAAGCTTTCTTT.

This chain joins TRBV7-2 and TRBJ1-3, with D perhaps matching TRBD1 (5 bases). Trimming removed 5 bases at V and 4 bases at J, with 18 bases between. Germline V lookup: CDR1 SGHTA, CDR2 FQGNSA. CDR3 length: 16 amino acids. CDR3 DNA: TGTGCCAGCAGCCCTAGTGGAGCCGGGGGAGGAAACACCATATATTTT. This codes for CASSPSGAGGGNTIYF.